These 3 T cell receptor beta chains share one sample of origin, sequenced in a study of human T cells and chemical hapten exposure. The time point here: patch test 1, 2 weeks after DPC sensitization. As for treatment: therapeutic diphenylcyclopropenone sensitization with weekly scalp DPC. TCRdb re-called the RACE reads through MiXCR, storing one row per CDR3 protein. This table holds 120,000 or so distinct CDR3 sequences, roughly an eighth found once. The material sequenced was whole blood, taken in connection with sensitization to the hapten diphenylcyclopropenone (DPC). The source of these receptors is a man younger than 30 with alopecia areata. Some clones in this sample may be carry-over from other donors' samples.

V usage is TRBV10-3 and J usage is TRBJ2-5, with 7 nucleotides matching TRBD1. This CDR3 contains 14 residues. The germline gives CDR1 ENHRY, CDR2 SYGVKD. Unmatched junction bases numbered 5, after V lost 6 bases and J lost 1 base. The CDR3 sequence is CAISRQGGQETQYF. The CDR3 DNA reads as TGTGCCATCAGCCGACAGGGTGGCCAAGAGACCCAGTACTTC.

This clonotype was seen at least ten times. The chain uses TRBV20-1 and TRBJ1-1; 8 bases fit TRBD1. CDR3 length: 13 amino acids. V was pared by 5 bases and J by 4 bases, with 6 bases of the junction left unmatched. CDR1 and CDR2 from the germline V gene are DFQATT and SNEGSKA (reference sequence). The CDR3 sequence is CSAPGQVTTEAFF. In DNA form, the CDR3 reads TGCAGTGCTCCGGGACAGGTGACCACTGAAGCTTTCTTT.

V gene TRBV4-1 combines with J gene TRBJ2-6; D perhaps matches TRBD1 (5 bases). The CDR3 runs 17 residues. Trimming removed 4 bases from V and 6 bases from J, with 19 bases in between. Germline V gene sequence: CDR1 MGHRA, CDR2 YSYEKL. Here the CDR3 reads CASSLQGTPFEANVLTF. As DNA, the CDR3 is TGCGCCAGCAGCCTGCAGGGAACCCCTTTTGAGGCCAACGTCCTGACTTTC.